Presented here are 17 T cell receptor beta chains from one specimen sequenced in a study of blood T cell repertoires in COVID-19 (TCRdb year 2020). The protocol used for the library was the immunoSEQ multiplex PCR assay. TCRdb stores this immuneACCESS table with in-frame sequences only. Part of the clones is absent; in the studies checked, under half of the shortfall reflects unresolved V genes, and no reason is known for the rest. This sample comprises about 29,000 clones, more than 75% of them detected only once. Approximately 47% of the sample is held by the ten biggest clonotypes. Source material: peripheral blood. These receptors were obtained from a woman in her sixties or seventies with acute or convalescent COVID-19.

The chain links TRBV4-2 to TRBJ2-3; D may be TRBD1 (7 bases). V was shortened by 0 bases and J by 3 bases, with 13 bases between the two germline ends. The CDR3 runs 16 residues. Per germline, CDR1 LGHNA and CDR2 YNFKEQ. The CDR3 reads CASSQDMAGGTDTQYF. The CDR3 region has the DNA TGTGCCAGCAGCCAAGATATGGCAGGGGGGACAGATACGCAGTATTTT.

As DNA, the CDR3 is TGTGCCAGCAGCTCCCACCTCGGGGGTGGCGCAGATACGCAGTATTTT. It encodes CASSSHLGGGADTQYF. V gene TRBV11-3 combines with J gene TRBJ2-3, with D possibly matching TRBD2 (6 bases). The V end lost 4 bases, the J end lost 4 bases, and 18 bases lay between the germline ends. The CDR3 consists of 16 residues. The germline V gene has CDR1 SGHNT and CDR2 YENEEA.

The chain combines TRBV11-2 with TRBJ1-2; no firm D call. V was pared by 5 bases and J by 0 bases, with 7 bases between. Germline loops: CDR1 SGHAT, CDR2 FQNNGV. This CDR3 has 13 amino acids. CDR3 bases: TGTGCCAGCAGCAGAGGAGCTAACTATGGCTACACCTTC. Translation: CASSRGANYGYTF.

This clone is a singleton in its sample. In DNA form, the CDR3 reads TGTGCCAGTAGATCAGCGGGAGCCGGAGATACGCAGTATTTT. Its translation: CASRSAGAGDTQYF. V gene TRBV19 combines with J gene TRBJ2-3; 8 nucleotides align to TRBD2. The ends lost 6 bases at V and 5 bases at J; junction bases unmatched: 7. The germline gives CDR1 LNHDA, CDR2 SQIVND (reference sequence). This CDR3 is built from 14 residues.

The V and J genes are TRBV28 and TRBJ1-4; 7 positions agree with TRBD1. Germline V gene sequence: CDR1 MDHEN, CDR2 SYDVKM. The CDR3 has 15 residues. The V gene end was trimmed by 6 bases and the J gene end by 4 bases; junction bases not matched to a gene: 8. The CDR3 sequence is CASSSGGHNNEKLFF. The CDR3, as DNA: TGTGCCAGCAGCTCAGGGGGGCACAATAATGAAAAACTGTTTTTT.

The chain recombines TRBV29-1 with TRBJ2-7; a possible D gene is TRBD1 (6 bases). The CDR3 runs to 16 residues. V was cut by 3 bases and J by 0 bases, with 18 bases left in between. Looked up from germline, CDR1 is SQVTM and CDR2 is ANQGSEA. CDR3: CSVEMGAATSSYEQYF. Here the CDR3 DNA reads TGCAGCGTTGAGATGGGGGCCGCGACAAGCTCCTACGAGCAGTACTTC.

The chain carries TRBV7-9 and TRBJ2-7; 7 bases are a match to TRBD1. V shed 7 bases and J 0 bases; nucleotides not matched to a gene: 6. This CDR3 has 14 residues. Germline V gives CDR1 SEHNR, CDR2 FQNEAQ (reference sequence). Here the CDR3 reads CASIGQANSYEQYF. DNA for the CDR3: TGTGCCAGCATCGGACAGGCCAACTCCTACGAGCAGTACTTC.

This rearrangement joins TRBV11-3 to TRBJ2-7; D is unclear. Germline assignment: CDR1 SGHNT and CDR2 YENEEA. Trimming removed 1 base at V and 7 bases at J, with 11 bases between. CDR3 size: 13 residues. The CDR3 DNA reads TGTGCCAGCAGCTTAGGGTCAGATCAGGAGCAGTACTTC. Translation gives CASSLGSDQEQYF.

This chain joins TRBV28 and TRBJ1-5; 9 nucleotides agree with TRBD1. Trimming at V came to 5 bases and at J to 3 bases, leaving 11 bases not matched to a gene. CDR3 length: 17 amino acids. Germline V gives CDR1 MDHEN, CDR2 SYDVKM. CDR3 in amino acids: CASSPLGGTGLNQPQHF. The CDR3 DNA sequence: TGTGCCAGCAGTCCACTGGGGGGGACAGGGCTCAATCAGCCCCAGCATTTT. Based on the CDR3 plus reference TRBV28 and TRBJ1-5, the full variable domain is DVKVTQSSRYLVKRTGEKVFLECVQDMDHENMFWYRQDPGLGLRLIYFSYDVKMKEKGDIPEGYSVSREKKERFSLILESASTNQTSMYLCASSPLGGTGLNQPQHFGDGTRLSIL.

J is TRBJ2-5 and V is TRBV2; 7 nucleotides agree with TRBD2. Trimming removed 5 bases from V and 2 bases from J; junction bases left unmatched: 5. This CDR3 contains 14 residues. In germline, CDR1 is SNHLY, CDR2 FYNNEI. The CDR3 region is CASSSVRGQETQYF. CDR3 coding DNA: TGTGCCAGCAGTTCGGTGCGGGGGCAAGAGACCCAGTACTTC.

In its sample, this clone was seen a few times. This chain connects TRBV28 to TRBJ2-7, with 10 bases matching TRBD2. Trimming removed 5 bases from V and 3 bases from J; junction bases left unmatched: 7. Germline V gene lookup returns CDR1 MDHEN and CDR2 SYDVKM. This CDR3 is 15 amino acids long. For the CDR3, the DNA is TGTGCCAGCAGTCCCTCCCTAGCGGGGGTCTACGAGCAGTACTTC. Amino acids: CASSPSLAGVYEQYF.

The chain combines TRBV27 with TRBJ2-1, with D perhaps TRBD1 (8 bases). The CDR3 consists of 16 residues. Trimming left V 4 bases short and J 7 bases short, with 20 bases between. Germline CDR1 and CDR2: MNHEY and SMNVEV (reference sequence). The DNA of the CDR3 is TGTGCCAGCAGTTACCAAGGCAGGGGGCGGGAGAATGAGCAGTTCTTC. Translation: CASSYQGRGRENEQFF.

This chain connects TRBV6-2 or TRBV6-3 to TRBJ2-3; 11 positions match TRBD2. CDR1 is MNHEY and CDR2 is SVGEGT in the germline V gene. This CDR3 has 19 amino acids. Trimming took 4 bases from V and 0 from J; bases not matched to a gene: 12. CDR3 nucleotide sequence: TGTGCCAGCAGTTTAGAACTAGCGGGGGTTCTGCATAGCACAGATACGCAGTATTTT. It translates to CASSLELAGVLHSTDTQYF.

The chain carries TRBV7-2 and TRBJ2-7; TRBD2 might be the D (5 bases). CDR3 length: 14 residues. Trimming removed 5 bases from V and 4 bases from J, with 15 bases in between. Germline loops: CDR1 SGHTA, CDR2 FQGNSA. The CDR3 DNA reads TGTGCCAGCAGCGGAGGCCTGGGGTCGTACGAGCAGTACTTC. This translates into CASSGGLGSYEQYF. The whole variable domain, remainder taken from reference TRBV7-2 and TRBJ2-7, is GAGVSQSPSNKVTEKGKDVELRCDPISGHTALYWYRQSLGQGLEFLIYFQGNSAPDKSGLPSDRFSAERTGGSVSTLTIQRTQQEDSAVYLCASSGGLGSYEQYFGPGTRLTVT.

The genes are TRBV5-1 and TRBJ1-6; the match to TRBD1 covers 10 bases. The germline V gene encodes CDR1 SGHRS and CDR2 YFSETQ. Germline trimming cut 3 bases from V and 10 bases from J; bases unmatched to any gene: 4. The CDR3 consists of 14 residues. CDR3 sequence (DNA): TGCGCCAGCAGCTCCGGGACAGGGGTATCACCCCTCCACTTT. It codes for CASSSGTGVSPLHF.

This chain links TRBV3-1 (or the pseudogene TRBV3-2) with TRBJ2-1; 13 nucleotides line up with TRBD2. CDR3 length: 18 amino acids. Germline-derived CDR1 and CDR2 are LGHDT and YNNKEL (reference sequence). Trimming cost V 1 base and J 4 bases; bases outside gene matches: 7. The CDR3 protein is CASSQASWGLAGYNEQFF. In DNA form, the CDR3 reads TGTGCCAGCAGCCAAGCTTCCTGGGGACTAGCGGGGTACAATGAGCAGTTCTTC.

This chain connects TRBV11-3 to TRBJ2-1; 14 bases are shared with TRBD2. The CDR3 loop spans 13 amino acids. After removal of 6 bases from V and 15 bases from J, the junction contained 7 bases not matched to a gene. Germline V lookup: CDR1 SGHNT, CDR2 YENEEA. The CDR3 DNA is TGTGCCAGCAGTCCCGGGACTAGCGGGAGAACGTTCTTC. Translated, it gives CASSPGTSGRTFF.